Following are 25 T cell receptor beta chains from one sample sequenced in a study of cytomegalovirus exposure and HLA in healthy donors. The primer mix had 60 Vbeta and 13 Jbeta primers. The repertoire was sequenced with immunoSEQ multiplex PCR; TCRdb's copy has only in-frame clones and lacks some. Among about 110,000 clones, nearly 75% were seen once, and the ten largest hold over 4%. Sequencing was done on a sample of PBMCs. The origin of the receptors is a man aged 25 to 45 in good health and CMV-seropositive.

This sequence joins TRBV6-1 and TRBJ2-1; 9 bases are a match to TRBD2. This CDR3 is built from 16 residues. With 3 bases clipped from V and 0 bases from J, the junction kept 3 bases outside the gene matches. Germline CDR1 reads MNHNS; CDR2 reads SASEGT. The CDR3 DNA is TGTGCCAGCAGTGACGGGCGGGGGGGCTCCTACAATGAGCAGTTCTTC. It specifies CASSDGRGGSYNEQFF.

The chain has TRBV19 and TRBJ1-5; D ambiguous. Trimming took off 7 bases at V and 4 bases at J, with 17 bases between the two ends. CDR1 is LNHDA, CDR2 SQIVND, per germline (reference sequence). The length of the CDR3 is 15 residues. As DNA, the CDR3 is TGTGCCAGTACTGGTTCGGGGTTCGAGAATCAGCCCCAGCATTTT. It specifies CASTGSGFENQPQHF.

This clone has just a few counts. Other nucleotide sequences in the sample specify the same CDR3. The CDR3: CASSWQGASEAFF. CDR3 DNA: TGTGCCAGCAGCTGGCAGGGGGCTTCTGAAGCTTTCTTT. The chain uses TRBV5-6 and TRBJ1-1; 8 positions match TRBD1. With V trimmed by 3 bases and J by 6 bases, 4 bases remained unmatched. CDR1 is SGHDT and CDR2 is YYEEEE in the germline V gene. This CDR3 is 13 amino acids long.

The chain recombines TRBV4-2 with TRBJ2-2; the D is unclear. V gave up 1 base and J gave up 2 bases, with 14 bases separating them. Germline V lookup: CDR1 LGHNA, CDR2 YNFKEQ. CDR3 length equals 17 residues. CDR3 DNA sequence: TGTGCCAGCAGCCAAGCTATGAGGAACACAAACACCGGGGAGCTGTTTTTT. This translates into CASSQAMRNTNTGELFF.

The table lists this clone with a count of one. This rearrangement joins TRBV5-1 to TRBJ1-5; D gene unclear. Trimming removed 0 bases at V and 10 bases at J, with 11 bases between. The CDR3 contains 13 residues. CDR1 and CDR2 (germline): SGHRS, YFSETQ. CDR3 sequence: CASSLVGRAPQHF. In DNA, the CDR3 is TGCGCCAGCAGCTTGGTGGGGAGGGCCCCCCAGCATTTT.

The gene calls are TRBV30 and TRBJ1-4; 7 bases line up with TRBD1. This CDR3 has 17 amino acids. Losses at the gene ends were 0 bases for V and 5 bases for J; bases not matched to a gene: 12. The V gene's germline CDR1 is GTSNPN and CDR2 SVGIG (reference sequence). CDR3 residues: CAWSVKPTGASNEKLFF. The CDR3 region has the DNA TGTGCCTGGAGTGTAAAGCCCACAGGGGCATCGAATGAAAAACTGTTTTTT. The entire variable domain, with the rest obtained from reference TRBV30 and TRBJ1-4, is as follows: SQTIHQWPATLVQPVGSPLSLECTVEGTSNPNLYWYRQAAGRGLQLLFYSVGIGQISSEVPQNLSASRPQDRQFILSSKKLLLSDSGFYLCAWSVKPTGASNEKLFFGSGTQLSVL.

The rearrangement joins TRBV4-1 to TRBJ2-7; D not certain. Per the germline V gene, CDR1 is MGHRA and CDR2 is YSYEKL. V lost 0 bases, J lost 7 bases, and 13 bases lay in between. The CDR3 runs 14 residues. The CDR3 protein is CASSQDLGLWEQYF. The CDR3 DNA reads as TGCGCCAGCAGCCAAGATCTCGGGTTGTGGGAGCAGTACTTC.

CDR3 sequence reads: CASSRPGSGQPQHF. In DNA, the CDR3 is TGCGCCAGCAGCCGACCAGGGTCAGGCCAGCCCCAGCATTTT. The chain employs TRBV4-1 and TRBJ1-5; TRBD1 might be the D (5 bases). The ends were cut back, 4 bases at V and 7 bases at J, with 14 bases in the middle. The CDR3 is 14 residues long. CDR1 and CDR2 (germline): MGHRA, YSYEKL.

This chain connects TRBV9 to TRBJ1-1; tentatively, D is TRBD1 (6 bases). Trimming removed 0 bases at V and 0 bases at J, with 15 bases between. The CDR3 extends over 17 amino acids. Germline V gene lookup returns CDR1 SGDLS and CDR2 YYNGEE. Here the CDR3 DNA reads TGTGCCAGCAGCGTAGAGGGGGACACTTTGGTGAACACTGAAGCTTTCTTT. Amino acids: CASSVEGDTLVNTEAFF.

The chain carries TRBV12-1 and TRBJ1-1. TRBV12-1 is designated a pseudogene. This CDR3 is built from 10 residues. The chain's CDR3 is CASSHGGAFF. CDR3 nucleotides: TGTGCCAGCAGCCATGGAGGAGCTTTCTTT.

The chain has TRBV6-1 and TRBJ1-5, with 8 bases identical to TRBD1. The V gene's germline CDR1 is MNHNS and CDR2 SASEGT. J gave up 11 bases and V 1 base, and 4 bases lay outside the gene matches. This CDR3 has 13 amino acids. The CDR3 region is CASSEGGQGSQHF. CDR3 coding DNA: TGTGCCAGCAGTGAAGGTGGACAGGGTTCCCAGCATTTT.

The genes are TRBV5-1 and TRBJ2-5, with 11 bases matching TRBD2. Germline V gene sequence: CDR1 SGHRS, CDR2 YFSETQ. The V segment lost 2 bases and the J segment 0 bases; nucleotides outside the gene matches: 3. This CDR3 has 16 residues. The CDR3 DNA sequence: TGCGCCAGCAGCTTCCCTAGCGGGGGGCACCAAGAGACCCAGTACTTC. It yields the protein CASSFPSGGHQETQYF.

This clone was recorded only once. The chain employs TRBV4-3 and TRBJ2-7; maybe TRBD1 (6 bases). Between the trimmed V and J ends, which lost 0 bases and 0 bases, there was a span of 12 bases. The CDR3 totals 16 residues. Per the germline V gene, CDR1 is LGHNA and CDR2 is YSLEER. The CDR3 spells CASSQDLNRASYEQYF. As DNA, the CDR3 is TGCGCCAGCAGCCAAGATCTGAACAGGGCCTCCTACGAGCAGTACTTC.

This clone occurred a few times. The genes are TRBV5-1 and TRBJ1-4, with D tentatively TRBD1 (5 bases). This CDR3 has 14 residues. The V end was cut by 5 bases, the J end by 2 bases, with 10 bases between. CDR1 is SGHRS and CDR2 is YFSETQ in the germline V gene. Written as DNA, the CDR3 is TGCGCCAGCAGGAGTCAGGGTACTAATGAAAAACTGTTTTTT. Its translation: CASRSQGTNEKLFF. Full variable domain (rest looked up from reference TRBV5-1 and TRBJ1-4): KAGVTQTPRYLIKTRGQQVTLSCSPISGHRSVSWYQQTPGQGLQFLFEYFSETQRNKGNFPGRFSGRQFSNSRSEMNVSTLELGDSALYLCASRSQGTNEKLFFGSGTQLSVL.

The CDR3 is CSVAARLALNNEQFF. Written as DNA, the CDR3 is TGCAGCGTTGCAGCGCGACTCGCCCTTAACAATGAGCAGTTCTTC. The J gene is TRBJ2-1, the V gene TRBV29-1; no clear D gene. Trimming took 4 bases from V and 5 from J, leaving 18 bases between them. The CDR3 runs to 15 residues. Germline values: CDR1 SQVTM, CDR2 ANQGSEA.

The DNA for the CDR3 is TGCGCCAGCAGCACGGTCGGTGAAAATGAGCAGTTCTTC. It specifies CASSTVGENEQFF. The chain links TRBV5-1 to TRBJ2-1, with no clear D. Germline loops: CDR1 SGHRS, CDR2 YFSETQ. The length of the CDR3 is 13 residues. V dropped 4 bases and J dropped 7 bases, with 12 bases sitting between them.

The chain is built from TRBV4-1 and TRBJ2-2; 11 bases map to TRBD2. The junction had 7 bases not matched to a gene; V was cut back by 3 bases and J by 7 bases. CDR3 length equals 16 residues. Looked up from germline, CDR1 is MGHRA and CDR2 is YSYEKL. In nucleotides, the CDR3 is TGCGCCAGCAGCCAGTATAGCGGGGGGGCCTACGGGGAGCTGTTTTTT. Protein: CASSQYSGGAYGELFF.

This clone was counted only a few times. The chain uses TRBV4-3 and TRBJ2-1; 7 bases are a match to TRBD1. Germline V lookup: CDR1 LGHNA, CDR2 YSLEER. This CDR3 region has 15 residues. V trimming: 1 base; J trimming: 6 bases; junction bases outside the gene matches: 6. The CDR3 sequence is CASSQARQGGNEQFF. For the CDR3, the DNA is TGCGCCAGCAGCCAAGCAAGACAGGGTGGCAATGAGCAGTTCTTC.

This clone was seen just once. The chain has TRBV10-2 and TRBJ2-1; the match to TRBD2 covers 9 bases. The CDR3 is 15 amino acids. Germline CDR1 is WSHSY and CDR2 is SAAADI. V shed 3 bases and J 7 bases; nucleotides not matched to a gene: 7. The CDR3, as DNA: TGCGCCAGCAGTGACCCTAGCGGGGCGAGTAATGAGCAGTTCTTC. Its translation: CASSDPSGASNEQFF.

This clone was seen a single time. The V gene is TRBV9, the J gene TRBJ1-1; TRBD1 matches 7 bases. Germline V gene sequence: CDR1 SGDLS, CDR2 YYNGEE. The CDR3 covers 17 residues. The V gene end was trimmed by 0 bases and the J gene end by 1 base; junction bases not matched to a gene: 9. The CDR3 sequence: CASSVDPGTAWNTEAFF. CDR3 DNA: TGTGCCAGCAGCGTAGATCCCGGGACAGCGTGGAACACTGAAGCTTTCTTT.

This clone was recorded once. The chain has TRBV27 and TRBJ1-5; 9 bases are a match to TRBD1. The CDR3 is 16 amino acids. The V gene's germline CDR1 is MNHEY and CDR2 SMNVEV (reference sequence). V was clipped by 1 base and J by 5 bases; unmatched bases: 6. The CDR3 bases are TGTGCCAGCAGTTTATGGGGGACAGGGTTGGATCAGCCCCAGCATTTT. It is translated as CASSLWGTGLDQPQHF.

This chain uses TRBV6-1 with TRBJ2-3; perhaps TRBD2 as D (6 bases). Germline V lookup: CDR1 MNHNS, CDR2 SASEGT. The CDR3 loop spans 16 amino acids. The V and J ends lost 3 bases and 0 bases respectively, with 13 bases between them. DNA of the CDR3: TGTGCCAGCAGTGAGATGGCGGGGATGAGCACAGATACGCAGTATTTT. Its translation is CASSEMAGMSTDTQYF.

The rearrangement links TRBV6-5 to TRBJ2-3, with 13 bases lining up with TRBD2. The CDR3 is 16 amino acids. The J segment lost 3 bases and the V segment lost 2 bases, leaving 2 bases of the junction unmatched. Germline values: CDR1 MNHEY, CDR2 SVGAGI. The CDR3 DNA sequence: TGTGCCAGCAGTTACACTAGCGGGGGGGCAACAGATACGCAGTATTTT. Translation: CASSYTSGGATDTQYF.

The genes are TRBV7-2 and TRBJ1-4; D remains unclear. This CDR3 spans 14 amino acids. CDR1 is SGHTA and CDR2 is FQGNSA in the germline V gene. Trimming took 5 bases from V and 5 from J, leaving 12 bases between them. The DNA for the CDR3 is TGTGCCAGCAGCCTTACCCCCAGAAATGAAAAACTGTTTTTT. Its protein is CASSLTPRNEKLFF.

A few counts support this clone. The J gene is TRBJ2-7, the V gene TRBV6-1; a possible D gene is TRBD1 (6 bases). Germline V lookup: CDR1 MNHNS, CDR2 SASEGT. The CDR3 covers 12 residues. Deletions cut 5 bases from V and 6 bases from J, with 11 bases between. CDR3 loop: CASSHRESEQYF. In DNA form, the CDR3 reads TGTGCCAGCAGTCACAGGGAATCCGAGCAGTACTTC.